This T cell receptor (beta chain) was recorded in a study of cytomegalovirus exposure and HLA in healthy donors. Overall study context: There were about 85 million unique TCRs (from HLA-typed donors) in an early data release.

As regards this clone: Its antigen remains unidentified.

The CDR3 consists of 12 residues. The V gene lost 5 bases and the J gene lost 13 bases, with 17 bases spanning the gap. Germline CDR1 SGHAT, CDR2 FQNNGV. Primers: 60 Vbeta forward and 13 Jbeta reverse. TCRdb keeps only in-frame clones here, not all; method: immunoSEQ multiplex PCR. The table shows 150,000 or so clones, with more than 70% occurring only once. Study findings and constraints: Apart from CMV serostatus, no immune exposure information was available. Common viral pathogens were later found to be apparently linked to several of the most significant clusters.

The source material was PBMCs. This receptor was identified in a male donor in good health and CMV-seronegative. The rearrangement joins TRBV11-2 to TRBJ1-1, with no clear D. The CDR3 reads CASSPLTRDHFF. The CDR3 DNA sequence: TGTGCCAGCAGCCCCTTAACGAGGGATCATTTCTTT.